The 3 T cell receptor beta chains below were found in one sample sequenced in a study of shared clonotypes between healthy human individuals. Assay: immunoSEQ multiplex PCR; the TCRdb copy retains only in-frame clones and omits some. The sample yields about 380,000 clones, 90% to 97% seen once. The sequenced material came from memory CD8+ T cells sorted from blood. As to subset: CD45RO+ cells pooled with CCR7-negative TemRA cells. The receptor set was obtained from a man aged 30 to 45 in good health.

This CDR3 reads CASSPRGLAGVSADTQYF. The CDR3 region has the DNA TGTGCCAGCTCACCACGGGGACTAGCGGGAGTTTCGGCAGATACGCAGTATTTT. The V call is TRBV18, the J call TRBJ2-3; TRBD2 aligns across 14 bases. Germline CDR1 reads KGHSH; CDR2 reads LQKENI. The CDR3 loop spans 18 amino acids. Trimming took 1 base from V and 4 from J; bases not matched to a gene: 7.

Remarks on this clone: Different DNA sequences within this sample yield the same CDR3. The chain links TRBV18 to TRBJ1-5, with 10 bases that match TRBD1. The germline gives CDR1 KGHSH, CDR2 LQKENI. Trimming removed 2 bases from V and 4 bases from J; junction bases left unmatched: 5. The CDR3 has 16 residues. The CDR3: CASSPGTGEGNQPQHF. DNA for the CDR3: TGTGCCAGCTCACCAGGGACAGGGGAAGGGAATCAGCCCCAGCATTTT.

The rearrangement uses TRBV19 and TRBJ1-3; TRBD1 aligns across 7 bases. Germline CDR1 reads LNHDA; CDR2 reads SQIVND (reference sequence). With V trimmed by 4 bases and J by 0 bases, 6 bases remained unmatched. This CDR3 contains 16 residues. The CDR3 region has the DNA TGTGCCAGTAGTAGGGAAGGGGGCAGCTCTGGAAACACCATATATTTT. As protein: CASSREGGSSGNTIYF.